These 14 T cell receptor beta chains came from one sample sequenced in a study of T-cell memory formation after mild COVID-19. One entry per CDR3 protein results from TCRdb running MiXCR on the 5' RACE reads. The data show roughly 380,000 distinct CDR3 sequences, with 25% to 30% seen just once and roughly 12% held by the top ten. Sample: PBMCs or a T cell subset sorted from them (not recorded which). The receptor set was obtained from an adult woman who had mild COVID-19 (a few samples of this study predate the infection). Cell type and time point are not known.

This clonotype was observed a few times. This chain joins TRBV6-5 and TRBJ2-7, with 9 bases that match TRBD1. The CDR3 consists of 15 residues. After removal of 4 bases from V and 4 bases from J, the junction contained 8 bases not matched to a gene. Germline CDR1 reads MNHEY; CDR2 reads SVGAGI. Here the CDR3 reads CASSSKPGQGYEQYF. The CDR3, as DNA: TGTGCCAGCAGTTCCAAACCGGGACAGGGTTACGAGCAGTACTTC.

This clonotype turned up a few times. This chain connects TRBV6-1 to TRBJ2-5; 7 bases agree with TRBD1. After removal of 1 base from V and 12 bases from J, the junction contained 8 bases not matched to a gene. This CDR3 is built from 13 residues. Per the germline V gene, CDR1 is MNHNS and CDR2 is SASEGT. The CDR3 sequence is CASSEVGTEGKYF. The CDR3 DNA follows: TGTGCCAGCAGTGAAGTTGGGACAGAGGGAAAGTACTTC.

This sequence joins TRBV30 and TRBJ2-7, with 8 bases fitting TRBD1. In germline, CDR1 is GTSNPN, CDR2 SVGIG (reference sequence). Trimming took 0 bases from V and 7 from J; bases not matched to a gene: 17. This CDR3 is 17 amino acids long. As DNA, the CDR3 is TGTGCCTGGAGTGTATCCCTTACAGGGGGTTCTCCTAGGGAGCAGTACTTC. Amino acids: CAWSVSLTGGSPREQYF.

V usage is TRBV5-1 and J usage is TRBJ2-5; 10 bases are a match to TRBD2. Germline trimming cut 0 bases from V and 4 bases from J; bases unmatched to any gene: 6. The germline V gene has CDR1 SGHRS and CDR2 YFSETQ. The CDR3 extends over 16 amino acids. In DNA form, the CDR3 reads TGCGCCAGCAGCTTGGCCCCAGCGGGGGGGATAGAGACCCAGTACTTC. Protein product: CASSLAPAGGIETQYF.

This clonotype was detected many times. The chain has TRBV12-3 or TRBV12-4 and TRBJ1-5; D not resolved. V lost 8 bases to trimming and J lost 3 bases, with 11 bases between them. CDR3 length: 13 amino acids. The CDR3 reads CASAPGFNQPQHF. CDR3 coding DNA: TGTGCCAGCGCACCGGGATTCAATCAGCCCCAGCATTTT.

The chain joins TRBV5-6 to TRBJ2-5, with 9 bases identical to TRBD2. V shed 0 bases and J 4 bases; nucleotides not matched to a gene: 7. CDR3 length: 16 residues. Germline CDR1 SGHDT, CDR2 YYEEEE. The DNA for the CDR3 is TGTGCCAGCAGCTTGGGGCCGGGACTAGCTGGAGAGACCCAGTACTTC. Its translation: CASSLGPGLAGETQYF.

The chain employs TRBV5-5 and TRBJ2-2; D might be TRBD2 (6 bases). V was clipped by 7 bases and J by 1 base, with 11 bases between them. There are 14 residues in the CDR3. Germline CDR1 and CDR2: SGHKS and YYEKEE (reference sequence). This CDR3 reads CASGGSGNTGELFF. As DNA, the CDR3 is TGTGCCAGCGGAGGGTCTGGGAACACCGGGGAGCTGTTTTTT.

There are a few counts of this clonotype. The gene calls are TRBV5-1 and TRBJ1-1, with D possibly matching TRBD1 (6 bases). In germline, CDR1 is SGHRS, CDR2 YFSETQ. Trimming took 1 base from V and 0 from J, leaving 10 bases between them. CDR3 size: 15 residues. The CDR3 loop is CASSLQEGVNTEAFF. CDR3 coding DNA: TGCGCCAGCAGCTTGCAAGAGGGGGTGAACACTGAAGCTTTCTTT.

This clonotype came up many times. The rearrangement joins TRBV12-3 or TRBV12-4 to TRBJ2-7; D is undetermined. V lost 4 bases and J lost 0, with 7 bases in between. The CDR3 contains 13 residues. CDR3 sequence: CASSYSNSYEQYF. The CDR3 DNA reads TGTGCCAGCAGTTACAGCAACTCCTACGAGCAGTACTTC.

The chain recombines TRBV19 with TRBJ1-5, with D possibly matching TRBD1 (6 bases). Per germline, CDR1 LNHDA and CDR2 SQIVND (reference sequence). V was shortened by 6 bases and J by 8 bases, with 20 bases between the two germline ends. CDR3 size: 15 residues. CDR3 nucleotides: TGTGCCAGTAGCTCGGTGATGGGGGCTCTGAAGCCCCAGCATTTT. Protein: CASSSVMGALKPQHF. Full variable domain (missing parts from reference TRBV19 and TRBJ1-5): DGGITQSPKYLFRKEGQNVTLSCEQNLNHDAMYWYRQDPGQGLRLIYYSQIVNDFQKGDIAEGYSVSREKKESFPLTVTSAQKNPTAFYLCASSSVMGALKPQHFGDGTRLSIL.

CDR3 DNA: TGTGCCAGCAGCCAGCGGATAACAGGGGGCGCCGGAAGAGAGCAGTTCTTC. Amino acid sequence: CASSQRITGGAGREQFF. The V gene is TRBV7-9, the J gene TRBJ2-1; 9 bases agree with TRBD1. The V and J ends lost 5 bases and 10 bases, in that order; junction bases with no gene match: 18. CDR1 and CDR2 from the germline V gene are SEHNR and FQNEAQ (reference sequence). The CDR3 length is 17 residues. Full variable domain (rest looked up from reference TRBV7-9 and TRBJ2-1): DTGVSQNPRHKITKRGQNVTFRCDPISEHNRLYWYRQTLGQGPEFLTYFQNEAQLEKSRLLSDRFSAERPKGSFSTLEIQRTEQGDSAMYLCASSQRITGGAGREQFFGPGTRLTVL.

A remark on this clonotype: One end of the junction does not line up with germline, which may come from a read error. V is TRBV5-1 and J is TRBJ2-7; TRBD1 matches at 9 bases. Germline loops: CDR1 SGHRS, CDR2 YFSETQ. The length of the CDR3 is 15 residues. CDR3 sequence: CASSEGTGNKYELYF. The CDR3 DNA follows: TGCGCCAGCAGCGAGGGGACAGGGAACAAGTACGAGCTGTACTTC.

In its sample, this clonotype was seen a few times. The CDR3 DNA reads TGTGCCACCAGTAGTACAGACTACAATGAGCAGTTCTTC. This translates into CATSSTDYNEQFF. The chain uses TRBV24-1 and TRBJ2-1; D call uncertain. With 6 bases removed from V and 3 bases from J, the gap between germline ends came to 8 bases. Germline V CDR1 and CDR2: KGHDR, SFDVKD. The CDR3 has 13 amino acids.

V and J are TRBV7-9 and TRBJ2-1; a weak D match, TRBD1 (6 bases). Between the trimmed V and J ends, which lost 4 bases and 1 base, there was a span of 11 bases. This CDR3 has 15 amino acids. Germline values: CDR1 SEHNR, CDR2 FQNEAQ (reference sequence). The CDR3 coding sequence is TGTGCCAGCAGCTCCTGGACAGCTTCCTACAATGAGCAGTTCTTC. Its translation: CASSSWTASYNEQFF.